Included here is one T cell receptor (beta chain) sequence, with context. What it recognizes is unknown. Germline CDR1 reads SQVTM; CDR2 reads ANQGSEA. The CDR3 runs to 12 residues. TCRdb's copy holds only in-frame clones and misses some; the assay was immunoSEQ multiplex PCR. The sample lists under 50,000 clones; around 93% were seen once. Time point of the sample: week 23, last vaccination. Topical imiquimod accompanied each vaccine dose, which consisted of 300 ug of mutant IDH1 20-mer peptide. The source of the sample is a study of a mutant IDH1 vaccine in newly diagnosed glioma. The overall study: In weeks 1, 3, 5, 7, 11, 15, 19 and 23, patients were vaccinated. Patients' prior therapy spanned radiotherapy, temozolomide, or both; most underwent both. Patients began vaccination 4-6 weeks after radiotherapy alone, or with temozolomide cycles.

This sample comprised PBMCs, obtained from a glioma patient whose treatment included an IDH1 peptide vaccine. This TCR was sampled from a man aged 50 or older with glioma. This chain uses TRBV29-1 with TRBJ2-7, with TRBD2 matching 12 bases. The CDR3 loop reads CSGGLAGNEQYF. The CDR3 region has the DNA TGCAGTGGAGGACTAGCGGGAAACGAGCAGTACTTC.